This TCR beta chain stems from a study of blood T cell repertoires in COVID-19. Study-level background: Sites in the United States, Italy and Spain provided acute and convalescent COVID-19 samples. PBMCs, B-cell-depleted T cells, or T cells were the source of the cDNA or gDNA that made up the material.

The ends lost 3 bases at V and 3 bases at J; junction bases unmatched: 2. The CDR3 runs to 16 residues. Germline V gene lookup returns CDR1 SGHTA and CDR2 FQGTGA. Here immunoSEQ multiplex PCR was the method, and the copy in TCRdb shows in-frame clones only, minus some. The repertoire holds some 210,000 clones, with around nine tenths as singletons. Sequencing was performed on peripheral blood. This chain connects TRBV7-3 to TRBJ2-3, with 14 bases matching TRBD2. The TCR comes from a man between 60 and 75 years old who had recovered from COVID-19. The CDR3 region is CASSFRLAGGTDTQYF. In DNA form, the CDR3 reads TGTGCCAGCAGCTTTCGACTAGCGGGAGGGACAGATACGCAGTATTTT.